The T cell receptor (beta chain) described here comes from a study of early stage breast cancer tumors. In the study overall: Of around 16 invasive breast tumors, about 12 were hormone receptor-positive, HER2-negative. Among around 12 ER+/PR+/HER2- tumors, eight were ductal, four lobular. Overall study results and limits: Commonly generated sequences made up most enriched TCRB sequences shared between patients. Functional markers like CD4, CD8 and FOXP3 were missed in bulk sequencing.

TCRdb's copy holds only in-frame clones and misses some; the assay was immunoSEQ multiplex PCR. The table includes about 41,000 clones, around two thirds detected once. Germline V lookup: CDR1 SGHRS, CDR2 YFSETQ. The CDR3 spans 11 residues. The V gene lost 3 bases and the J gene lost 5 bases, with 4 bases spanning the gap. As for this clone: The antigen is undetermined. This CDR3 is also generated by other DNA sequences in the sample.

The sequenced material came from blood. The chain has TRBV5-1 and TRBJ2-3; D is undetermined. The receptor's source is a person aged 50-59 years with breast cancer. The CDR3 DNA is TGCGCCAGCAGCTCACTAGATACGCAGTATTTT. Translating gives CASSSLDTQYF.